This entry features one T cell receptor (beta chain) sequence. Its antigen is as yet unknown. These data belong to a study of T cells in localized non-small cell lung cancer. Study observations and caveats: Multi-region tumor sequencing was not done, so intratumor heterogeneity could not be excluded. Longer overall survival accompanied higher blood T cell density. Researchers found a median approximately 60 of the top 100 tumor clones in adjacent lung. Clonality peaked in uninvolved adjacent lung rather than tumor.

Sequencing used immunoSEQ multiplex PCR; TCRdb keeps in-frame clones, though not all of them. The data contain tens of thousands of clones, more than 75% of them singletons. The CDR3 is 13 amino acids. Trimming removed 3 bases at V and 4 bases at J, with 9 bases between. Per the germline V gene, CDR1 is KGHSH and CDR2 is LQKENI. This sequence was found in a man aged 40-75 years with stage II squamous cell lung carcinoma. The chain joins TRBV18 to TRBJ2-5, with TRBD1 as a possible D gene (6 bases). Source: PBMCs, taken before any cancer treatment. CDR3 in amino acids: CASSPGAAETQYF. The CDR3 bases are TGTGCCAGCTCACCGGGGGCGGCAGAGACCCAGTACTTC.